The 22 T cell receptor beta chains given below trace back to one sample, sequenced in a study of cytomegalovirus exposure and HLA in healthy donors. PCR primers comprised 60 Vbeta and 13 Jbeta primers. Sequenced by immunoSEQ multiplex PCR; TCRdb stores in-frame clones only, minus some. The listing records under 130,000 clones. Sequenced material: PBMCs. These receptors all stem from a man aged 35-49 years in good health and CMV-seronegative.

This chain connects TRBV5-1 to TRBJ1-6; 9 bases are shared with TRBD1. The germline gives CDR1 SGHRS, CDR2 YFSETQ. The trim removed 4 bases at V and 8 bases at J, leaving 7 bases unmatched. The CDR3 is 15 residues long. The CDR3 protein is CASSGDRVGDSPLHF. The DNA for the CDR3 is TGCGCCAGCAGCGGGGACAGGGTAGGCGATTCACCCCTCCACTTT. Complete variable domain (other parts from reference TRBV5-1 and TRBJ1-6): KAGVTQTPRYLIKTRGQQVTLSCSPISGHRSVSWYQQTPGQGLQFLFEYFSETQRNKGNFPGRFSGRQFSNSRSEMNVSTLELGDSALYLCASSGDRVGDSPLHFGNGTRLTVT.

This chain uses TRBV11-3 with TRBJ2-3, with a tentative D call TRBD2 (5 bases). V dropped 1 base and J dropped 4 bases, with 9 bases sitting between them. CDR3 length: 14 amino acids. CDR1 and CDR2 from the germline V gene are SGHNT and YENEEA. The CDR3 DNA reads as TGTGCCAGCAGCTTAGCCCGGGGAGCAGATACGCAGTATTTT. Amino acid sequence: CASSLARGADTQYF.

This chain joins TRBV13 and TRBJ1-2, with 8 bases matching TRBD1. With 5 bases clipped from V and 3 bases from J, the junction kept 8 bases outside the gene matches. The germline gives CDR1 PRHDT, CDR2 FYEKMQ (reference sequence). The length of the CDR3 is 15 residues. This CDR3 is CASSTGQGSHYGYTF. In DNA form, the CDR3 reads TGTGCCAGCAGCACCGGACAGGGCTCCCACTATGGCTACACCTTC.

V gene TRBV7-8 combines with J gene TRBJ2-3; tentative D call: TRBD1 (6 bases). V shed 4 bases and J shed 1 base, with 9 bases lying between them. The germline gives CDR1 SGHVS, CDR2 FQNEAQ. The CDR3 consists of 14 residues. The CDR3 DNA sequence: TGTGCCAGCAGCTATGCAGGGGGCACAGATACGCAGTATTTT. The encoded protein is CASSYAGGTDTQYF.

The genes are TRBV7-9 and TRBJ1-2; D is uncertain. The V and J ends lost 0 bases and 1 base respectively, with 15 bases between them. This CDR3 comprises 17 residues. Germline CDR1 is SEHNR and CDR2 is FQNEAQ (reference sequence). The CDR3 DNA reads as TGTGCCAGCAGCTTAGCTGTAGGATCGGGATTTAACTATGGCTACACCTTC. It encodes CASSLAVGSGFNYGYTF. Full variable domain (remainder filled in from reference TRBV7-9 and TRBJ1-2): DTGVSQNPRHKITKRGQNVTFRCDPISEHNRLYWYRQTLGQGPEFLTYFQNEAQLEKSRLLSDRFSAERPKGSFSTLEIQRTEQGDSAMYLCASSLAVGSGFNYGYTFGSGTRLTVV.

The chain is built from TRBV4-2 and TRBJ2-7; 9 bases agree with TRBD2. V lost 0 bases, J lost 3 bases, and 3 bases stayed unmatched. From germline, CDR1 is LGHNA and CDR2 YNFKEQ. This CDR3 is built from 15 residues. CDR3: CASSQEIAGDYEQYF. Written as DNA, the CDR3 is TGTGCCAGCAGCCAAGAGATAGCGGGAGACTACGAGCAGTACTTC.

This chain connects TRBV6-1 to TRBJ2-3, with D perhaps TRBD2 (5 bases). V lost 4 bases and J 4 bases, leaving 15 bases between the germline ends. Germline CDR1 MNHNS, CDR2 SASEGT. The CDR3 totals 15 residues. CDR3 in amino acids: CASSVKTRNSDTQYF. DNA for the CDR3: TGTGCCAGCAGTGTAAAAACTAGAAATTCAGATACGCAGTATTTT.

The V and J genes are TRBV19 and TRBJ1-1, with 8 bases matching TRBD1. V shed 8 bases, J shed 1 base, and the junction held 3 bases outside the gene matches. Per the germline V gene, CDR1 is LNHDA and CDR2 is SQIVND (reference sequence). This CDR3 region has 13 residues. CDR3 coding DNA: TGTGCCAGTCACAGGGGGAAGAACACTGAAGCTTTCTTT. Amino acids: CASHRGKNTEAFF.

The J gene is TRBJ2-5, the V gene TRBV5-1, with D tentatively TRBD2 (6 bases). This CDR3 has 17 residues. CDR1 is SGHRS, CDR2 YFSETQ, per germline. The V end was cut by 4 bases, the J end by 3 bases, with 22 bases between. CDR3 region: CASSPGGAGGYKETQYF. CDR3 sequence (DNA): TGCGCCAGCAGCCCCGGAGGGGCCGGGGGATATAAAGAGACCCAGTACTTC. The full variable domain, with the rest looked up from reference TRBV5-1 and TRBJ2-5, is KAGVTQTPRYLIKTRGQQVTLSCSPISGHRSVSWYQQTPGQGLQFLFEYFSETQRNKGNFPGRFSGRQFSNSRSEMNVSTLELGDSALYLCASSPGGAGGYKETQYFGPGTRLLVL.

The CDR3 loop reads CASRGTGNTGELFF. CDR3 nucleotide sequence: TGCGCCAGCCGCGGGACTGGAAACACCGGGGAGCTGTTTTTT. The chain recombines TRBV4-3 with TRBJ2-2, with D perhaps TRBD2 (6 bases). Deletions cut 8 bases from V and 2 bases from J, with 12 bases between. This CDR3 comprises 14 residues. Germline CDR1 LGHNA, CDR2 YSLEER.

The chain joins TRBV7-9 to TRBJ1-6, with D unresolved. Looked up from germline, CDR1 is SEHNR and CDR2 is FQNEAQ (reference sequence). The germline V and J ends were trimmed by 0 bases and 7 bases, with 7 bases remaining between them. This CDR3 region has 14 residues. The CDR3 loop reads CASSLAGWNSPLHF. The CDR3 DNA sequence: TGTGCCAGCAGCTTAGCGGGCTGGAATTCACCCCTCCACTTT.

V is TRBV5-1 and J is TRBJ2-3; 9 bases align to TRBD2. Germline V lookup: CDR1 SGHRS, CDR2 YFSETQ. The CDR3 length is 16 residues. With 5 bases clipped from V and 0 bases from J, the junction kept 7 bases outside the gene matches. CDR3 nucleotides: TGCGCCAGCAGGGGCGGGAGGGCCGCTAGCACAGATACGCAGTATTTT. Its protein is CASRGGRAASTDTQYF.

This chain joins TRBV18 and TRBJ1-5; 8 bases match TRBD1. V lost 8 bases to trimming and J lost 5 bases; unmatched junction nucleotides: 5. Germline V gives CDR1 KGHSH, CDR2 LQKENI. This CDR3 has 13 amino acids. The CDR3 coding sequence is TGTGCCAGCACCCAGGGGGCACATCAGCCCCAGCATTTT. This gives the protein CASTQGAHQPQHF.

The V call is TRBV6-1, the J call TRBJ2-3, with a possible D match to TRBD1 (7 bases). Trimming stripped 6 bases from V and 9 bases from J, with 19 bases between. The CDR3 contains 14 residues. The V gene's germline CDR1 is MNHNS and CDR2 SASEGT. The CDR3 bases are TGTGCCAGCAGCGCCACTAGCCAGGGGGAGACGCAGTATTTT. Translated, it gives CASSATSQGETQYF.

V usage is TRBV13 and J usage is TRBJ2-3, with 7 bases lining up with TRBD2. CDR3 length: 16 amino acids. Trimming cost V 5 bases and J 0 bases; bases outside gene matches: 8. Germline V gene data show CDR1 as PRHDT and CDR2 as FYEKMQ (reference sequence). The CDR3 DNA reads TGTGCCAGCAGCACTCGGGACTACCCGAGCACAGATACGCAGTATTTT. Protein: CASSTRDYPSTDTQYF.

The chain employs TRBV11-2 and TRBJ2-4; the D gene is possibly TRBD2 (6 bases). The V gene lost 4 bases and the J gene lost 8 bases, with 15 bases spanning the gap. Germline V gene lookup returns CDR1 SGHAT and CDR2 FQNNGV. CDR3 size: 14 residues. CDR3 amino acids: CASSWLTSPDIQYF. CDR3 nucleotides: TGTGCCAGCAGCTGGCTGACTAGTCCCGACATTCAGTACTTC.

The rearrangement links TRBV19 to TRBJ2-3, with 7 bases lining up with TRBD2. Germline trimming cut 4 bases from V and 6 bases from J; bases unmatched to any gene: 7. Germline CDR1 reads LNHDA; CDR2 reads SQIVND (reference sequence). This CDR3 contains 14 residues. Here the CDR3 DNA reads TGTGCCAGTAGTACCGAACGACTAGCTGATACGCAGTATTTT. Translating it yields CASSTERLADTQYF.

This chain joins TRBV18 and TRBJ1-3; TRBD1 matches 9 bases. CDR3 length: 17 residues. Trimming removed 3 bases from V and 4 bases from J; junction bases left unmatched: 10. Per the germline V gene, CDR1 is KGHSH and CDR2 is LQKENI. The CDR3 is CASSPYRDRANGNTIYF. CDR3 DNA: TGTGCCAGCTCACCGTACCGGGACAGGGCTAACGGAAACACCATATATTTT. The variable domain in full, with the rest retrieved from reference TRBV18 and TRBJ1-3, is NAGVMQNPRHLVRRRGQEARLRCSPMKGHSHVYWYRQLPEEGLKFMVYLQKENIIDESGMPKERFSAEFPKEGPSILRIQQVVRGDSAAYFCASSPYRDRANGNTIYFGEGSWLTVV.

CDR3 loop: CASSGWFSGVDNEQFF. CDR3 DNA sequence: TGTGCCAGCAGCGGATGGTTTTCGGGAGTAGACAATGAGCAGTTCTTC. The chain couples TRBV7-9 to TRBJ2-1, with D maybe TRBD2 (6 bases). The germline V gene encodes CDR1 SEHNR and CDR2 FQNEAQ (reference sequence). The V end lost 5 bases, the J end lost 5 bases, and 19 bases lay between the germline ends. The CDR3 sequence is 16 residues long.

CDR3 sequence (DNA): TGTGCCAGCAGCTCACTAGCGGGGGGGCCCTACAATGAGCAGTTCTTC. Translating gives CASSSLAGGPYNEQFF. This chain joins TRBV11-2 and TRBJ2-1; 13 nucleotides line up with TRBD2. Germline lookup yields CDR1 SGHAT and CDR2 FQNNGV. The CDR3 totals 16 residues. V lost 4 bases and J lost 2; bases outside the gene matches: 2.

The gene calls are TRBV6-5 and TRBJ2-7; a weak D match, TRBD1 (6 bases). Germline lookup yields CDR1 MNHEY and CDR2 SVGAGI. Trimming took 8 bases from V and 2 from J, leaving 10 bases between them. This CDR3 is 12 amino acids long. The CDR3 DNA is TGTGCCAGCGCAGGGGAAACCTACGAGCAGTACTTC. Translated: CASAGETYEQYF.

The CDR3 sequence: CASSFKDINQPQHF. The CDR3 DNA is TGTGCCAGCAGTTTCAAGGACATCAATCAGCCCCAGCATTTT. The chain recombines TRBV28 with TRBJ1-5, with a possible D match to TRBD1 (5 bases). The CDR3 covers 14 residues. V was pared by 3 bases and J by 3 bases, with 9 bases between. Germline V gene data show CDR1 as MDHEN and CDR2 as SYDVKM.